The present entry profiles one T cell receptor beta chain with its context. Antigen unknown. This record comes from a study of vaccination effects on CD4 cells after COVID-19. The CDR3 loop spans 14 amino acids. The germline V gene has CDR1 SGHRS and CDR2 YFSETQ. The ends lost 3 bases at V and 0 bases at J; junction bases unmatched: 1. Findings of the study overall: The authors studied few convalescent patients and collected no early post-infection timepoints.

The assay was immunoSEQ multiplex PCR, and TCRdb's table has in-frame clones only and misses some. The table has almost 40,000 clones, roughly 82% seen once; the top ten hold 2.5% to 3.5%. A roughly ten-day culture period preceded the isolation of CD4+ T cells. Both day 3 and day 7 saw half the medium replaced with IL-2 medium. The V and J genes are TRBV5-1 and TRBJ2-3; 7 nucleotides line up with TRBD2. Sequencing was performed on CD4+ T cells from PBMCs cultured without peptide, taken before COVID-19 vaccination. The receptor comes from a human donor who received a COVID-19 vaccine. The CDR3 nucleotides read TGCGCCAGCAGCTACGGGGGGAGCACAGATACGCAGTATTTT. The encoded protein is CASSYGGSTDTQYF.